This T cell receptor (beta chain) was profiled in a study of vaccination and CD4 T cells after COVID-19. Study context: SARS-CoV-2, HCoV-NL63, HCoV-OC43 and HCoV-229E supplied the overlapping spike peptides used to stimulate cells. Findings of the study overall: SARS-CoV-2-reactive clonotype medians increased from approximately 21 to 40, not significantly.

Regarding treatment: roughly 11-day PBMC culture with coronavirus spike peptide pools or control peptides (ViraFEST assay). The Oncomine TCR Beta short-read assay was applied to DNA of cultured CD4+ T cells. From the PCR reads, TCRdb called clonotypes with MiXCR, one entry per CDR3 protein. The repertoire holds 15,000 to 20,000 distinct CDR3 sequences, 65% to 80% seen once, with about 16% in the top ten. Turning to this clonotype: Its antigen is not identified.

This TCR was sampled from a human donor who had recovered from COVID-19. The sample comprised CD4+ T cells from blood, cultured in vitro.

The CDR3 loop is CSASGTSTYEQYF. The CDR3 DNA is TGCAGTGCCTCCGGGACTAGCACGTACGAGCAGTACTTC. The chain joins TRBV20-1 to TRBJ2-7; 9 bases line up with TRBD2. Germline lookup yields CDR1 DFQATT and CDR2 SNEGSKA (reference sequence). With V trimmed by 6 bases and J by 4 bases, 7 bases remained unmatched. The CDR3 loop spans 13 amino acids.